These 18 T cell receptor beta chains share one sample of origin, sequenced in a study of patients and donors after allogeneic stem cell transplantation. TCRdb redid the calling of the RT-PCR reads with MiXCR, one entry per CDR3 protein. Of approximately 60,000 distinct CDR3 sequences in the sample, about an eighth were seen once. The sample consisted of blood, either unsorted or a sorted T cell fraction (not recorded which). These receptors came from a human donor who was either an allogeneic HSCT recipient or a stem cell or donor lymphocyte infusion donor (not recorded which). It is not recorded whose cells these are; they may come from a transplant donor.

The V call is TRBV3-1, the J call TRBJ2-6; the D is unclear. Germline V gene lookup returns CDR1 LGHDT and CDR2 YNNKEL (reference sequence). The CDR3 is 16 amino acids. Trimming removed 1 base from V and 0 bases from J, with 7 bases in between. The CDR3 DNA reads TGTGCCAGCAGCCAAGGGATTGTCTCTGGGGCCAACGTCCTGACTTTC. It specifies CASSQGIVSGANVLTF. The variable domain in full, with the rest retrieved from reference TRBV3-1 and TRBJ2-6, is DTAVSQTPKYLVTQMGNDKSIKCEQNLGHDTMYWYKQDSKKFLKIMFSYNNKELIINETVPNRFSPKSPDKAHLNLHINSLELGDSAVYFCASSQGIVSGANVLTFGAGSRLTVL.

The J gene is TRBJ2-2, the V gene TRBV5-1, with D possibly matching TRBD1 (5 bases). This CDR3 contains 16 residues. Germline V gives CDR1 SGHRS, CDR2 YFSETQ. V gave up 2 bases and J gave up 7 bases, with 18 bases separating them. The CDR3 region is CASSFLTVNGHGELFF. The CDR3 coding sequence is TGCGCCAGCAGCTTCTTGACCGTTAACGGACACGGGGAGCTGTTTTTT.

This clonotype was counted a few times. The V and J genes are TRBV10-3 and TRBJ2-3; 11 nucleotides line up with TRBD2. J was trimmed by 5 bases and V by 1 base; bases with no gene match: 5. Germline V gene data show CDR1 as ENHRY and CDR2 as SYGVKD. The length of the CDR3 is 16 residues. The CDR3 region has the DNA TGTGCCATCAGTGAGTATAGCGGGAGGGCCGGAGATACGCAGTATTTT. Translating gives CAISEYSGRAGDTQYF.

This chain connects TRBV4-2 to TRBJ2-7; 10 bases agree with TRBD1. CDR3 length: 16 residues. Germline assignment: CDR1 LGHNA and CDR2 YNFKEQ. V dropped 4 bases and J dropped 7; count of bases not matched to a gene: 13. In DNA, the CDR3 is TGTGCCAGCAGCCCGGAAGGGACGACAGGGGGCGCGGAGCAGTACTTC. It specifies CASSPEGTTGGAEQYF.

Ten or more counts support this clonotype. This rearrangement joins TRBV12-3 or TRBV12-4 to TRBJ1-1; unclear D gene. This CDR3 has 15 residues. V dropped 7 bases and J dropped 2 bases, with 17 bases sitting between them. CDR3 coding DNA: TGTGCCAGCACCCTCGGGATCGTCATTAACACTGAAGCTTTCTTT. Translated, it gives CASTLGIVINTEAFF.

This clonotype has more than one count but fewer than ten. This rearrangement joins TRBV5-1 to TRBJ2-2; 9 nucleotides line up with TRBD2. CDR3 length: 15 residues. Germline CDR1 and CDR2: SGHRS and YFSETQ. Losses at the gene ends were 2 bases for V and 3 bases for J; bases not matched to a gene: 2. CDR3 nucleotide sequence: TGCGCCAGCAGCTTACTAGCGGGTGACACCGGGGAGCTGTTTTTT. Residues: CASSLLAGDTGELFF.

At least ten counts were recorded for this clonotype. The genes are TRBV29-1 and TRBJ1-1; D is possibly TRBD1 (6 bases). The CDR3 is 12 amino acids. CDR1 is SQVTM and CDR2 is ANQGSEA in the germline V gene. V lost 5 bases to trimming and J lost 2 bases, with 9 bases between them. This CDR3 reads CSVLGGNTEAFF. The DNA for the CDR3 is TGCAGCGTTTTGGGGGGCAACACTGAAGCTTTCTTT.

The genes are TRBV27 and TRBJ2-2, with D unresolved. CDR3 size: 12 residues. V lost 2 bases to trimming and J lost 7 bases, with 5 bases between them. Germline V gene data show CDR1 as MNHEY and CDR2 as SMNVEV (reference sequence). The CDR3 bases are TGTGCCAGCAGTTTAATACACGGGGAGCTGTTTTTT. It yields the protein CASSLIHGELFF.

This sequence joins TRBV5-1 and TRBJ2-3, with 14 positions matching TRBD2. Germline V lookup: CDR1 SGHRS, CDR2 YFSETQ. V lost 3 bases and J lost 5; bases outside the gene matches: 11. CDR3 length: 18 amino acids. The CDR3 DNA follows: TGCGCCAGCAGCTCCTCTAAGACTAGCGGGAGGGCCGGAGATACGCAGTATTTT. It is translated as CASSSSKTSGRAGDTQYF.

The chain has TRBV5-5 and TRBJ2-7; possible D gene TRBD1, 7 bases. The V gene's germline CDR1 is SGHKS and CDR2 YYEKEE (reference sequence). This CDR3 is 12 amino acids long. V dropped 5 bases and J dropped 6 bases, with 12 bases sitting between them. The CDR3 region is CASRAGGSEQYF. CDR3 coding DNA: TGTGCCAGCAGGGCAGGGGGGTCCGAGCAGTACTTC. The full variable domain, in which reference TRBV5-5 and TRBJ2-7 provide the parts outside the CDR3, is DAGVTQSPTHLIKTRGQQVTLRCSPISGHKSVSWYQQVLGQGPQFIFQYYEKEERGRGNFPDRFSARQFPNYSSELNVNALLLGDSALYLCASRAGGSEQYFGPGTRLTVT.

In this sample, this clonotype turned up a few times. V usage is TRBV5-5 and J usage is TRBJ1-1, with 7 positions matching TRBD1. This CDR3 region has 14 residues. V lost 4 bases and J lost 0; bases outside the gene matches: 3. Germline CDR1 reads SGHKS; CDR2 reads YYEKEE (reference sequence). CDR3 DNA: TGTGCCAGCAGCATGGGACAGATGAACACTGAAGCTTTCTTT. Protein: CASSMGQMNTEAFF.

The chain recombines TRBV6-5 with TRBJ1-1; no definite D call. This CDR3 spans 15 amino acids. Germline values: CDR1 MNHEY, CDR2 SVGAGI. Trimming left V 3 bases short and J 6 bases short, with 17 bases between. The DNA of the CDR3 is TGTGCCAGCAGTTATCTGACCGGCGGAGTGGCTGAAGCTTTCTTT. Translation gives CASSYLTGGVAEAFF.

This clonotype came up many times. The chain has TRBV7-6 and TRBJ1-4, with TRBD1 identical over 7 bases. In germline, CDR1 is SGHVS, CDR2 FNYEAQ. CDR3 size: 15 residues. Trimming cost V 5 bases and J 7 bases; bases outside gene matches: 10. CDR3 nucleotides: TGTGCCAGCAGCCCCGGGACAGCGCCTGCTGAAAAACTGTTTTTT. As protein: CASSPGTAPAEKLFF. Together with reference TRBV7-6 and TRBJ1-4, the CDR3 gives the full variable domain: GAGVSQSPRYKVTKRGQDVALRCDPISGHVSLYWYRQALGQGPEFLTYFNYEAQQDKSGLPNDRFSAERPEGSISTLTIQRTEQRDSAMYRCASSPGTAPAEKLFFGSGTQLSVL.

This clonotype was recorded a few times. The CDR3 spells CASNLLAGGWETQYF. Written as DNA, the CDR3 is TGTGCCAGCAACTTACTAGCGGGAGGATGGGAGACCCAGTACTTC. The chain has TRBV27 and TRBJ2-5; 12 bases map to TRBD2. The CDR3 spans 15 residues. V shed 7 bases, J shed 5 bases, and the junction held 8 bases outside the gene matches. From germline, CDR1 is MNHEY and CDR2 SMNVEV (reference sequence).

Many counts were recorded for this clonotype. V gene TRBV7-8 combines with J gene TRBJ1-3, with 7 bases matching TRBD1. CDR3 length: 13 residues. In germline, CDR1 is SGHVS, CDR2 FQNEAQ. V gave up 3 bases and J gave up 7 bases; unmatched junction bases: 3. Here the CDR3 reads CASSLSTGNTIYF. CDR3 nucleotides: TGTGCCAGCAGCTTGTCGACAGGGAACACCATATATTTT.

The chain combines TRBV7-3 with TRBJ2-5; D gene unclear. Germline CDR1 reads SGHTA; CDR2 reads FQGTGA. This CDR3 region has 13 residues. Trimming took off 1 base at V and 2 bases at J, with 5 bases between the two ends. The CDR3 nucleotides are TGTGCCAGCAGCTTAATGGGTCAAGAGACCCAGTACTTC. It translates to CASSLMGQETQYF.

The rearrangement joins TRBV20-1 to TRBJ2-1, with 11 nucleotides matching TRBD2. CDR3 size: 14 residues. J lost 5 bases, V lost 5 bases, and 5 bases had no gene match. CDR1 is DFQATT, CDR2 SNEGSKA, per germline (reference sequence). The CDR3 sequence: CSAARLAGNNEQFF. CDR3 nucleotides: TGCAGTGCTGCTCGACTAGCGGGAAACAATGAGCAGTTCTTC.

This clonotype was counted only a few times. At one end the junction does not follow the germline gene, possibly because of a read error. This chain joins TRBV7-7 and TRBJ2-1, with TRBD2 matching over 12 bases. Germline CDR1 is SSHAT and CDR2 is FNYEAQ (reference sequence). CDR3 length equals 14 residues. CDR3 in DNA: TGTGCTAGCAGCTTAGTAGGACTAGCGGGAGAGCAGTTCTTC. Residues: CASSLVGLAGEQFF.